The 20 T cell receptor beta chains listed next were all sequenced from one sample in a study of Graves' ophthalmopathy and Graves' hyperthyroidism. RNA transcripts provided the template for amplifying TCR beta CDR3 regions. HTBI primers were employed in first-round RT-PCR, then a second-round multiplex PCR followed. TCRdb reprocessed the multiplex PCR reads via MiXCR and lists one record per CDR3 protein. This table holds roughly 610,000 distinct CDR3 sequences, 20% to 25% found once. Sequencing was performed on peripheral blood. Receptors originate from a woman aged 18-29 years with stable Graves' hyperthyroidism. Some clones in this sample may be carry-over from other donors' samples.

This clonotype was seen at least ten times. This chain connects TRBV14 to TRBJ1-1; weak D call: TRBD1 (6 bases). V gave up 0 bases and J gave up 8 bases, with 13 bases separating them. Germline V gene sequence: CDR1 SGHDN, CDR2 FVKESK. The CDR3 extends over 14 amino acids. CDR3 bases: TGTGCCAGCAGCCAAGATCTCGGGGGGACAGAAGCTTTCTTT. Its protein is CASSQDLGGTEAFF.

Only a few counts were recorded for this clonotype. This chain connects TRBV6-1 to TRBJ1-2; maybe TRBD1 (5 bases). The CDR3 is 13 amino acids. Trimming took off 5 bases at V and 4 bases at J, with 11 bases between the two ends. Germline CDR1 MNHNS, CDR2 SASEGT. The CDR3 DNA reads as TGTGCCAGCAGTACGGGGCCGGGCTATGGCTACACCTTC. It specifies CASSTGPGYGYTF.

This clonotype was picked up many times. CDR3 coding DNA: TGTGCCAGCAGTTTAGACAGCTGGAACACTGAAGCTTTCTTT. This codes for CASSLDSWNTEAFF. The gene calls are TRBV12-3 or TRBV12-4 and TRBJ1-1; no definite D call. Trimming took off 1 base at V and 1 base at J, with 7 bases between the two ends. This CDR3 is 14 amino acids long.

V usage is TRBV7-9 and J usage is TRBJ2-7; D assignment may be TRBD1 or TRBD2 (5 bases each). The germline V gene has CDR1 SEHNR and CDR2 FQNEAQ (reference sequence). Deletions cut 1 base from V and 6 bases from J, with 10 bases between. The CDR3 length is 13 residues. In DNA form, the CDR3 reads TGTGCCAGCAGCTTAGTGGGGGATGGCGAGCAGTACTTC. Encoded protein: CASSLVGDGEQYF.

This clonotype was recorded a few times. The J gene is TRBJ2-2, the V gene TRBV4-1; no clear D gene. CDR3 length: 15 amino acids. CDR1 and CDR2 from the germline V gene are MGHRA and YSYEKL. The germline V and J ends were trimmed by 0 bases and 6 bases, with 11 bases remaining between them. The CDR3 spells CASSQDGQRSGELFF. In DNA form, the CDR3 reads TGCGCCAGCAGCCAAGATGGTCAGAGGTCCGGGGAGCTGTTTTTT.

This clonotype turned up a few times. The chain is built from TRBV18 and TRBJ1-1; the match to TRBD1 covers 7 bases. The CDR3 covers 15 residues. The V and J ends lost 3 bases and 11 bases, in that order; junction bases with no gene match: 15. Germline values: CDR1 KGHSH, CDR2 LQKENI. The DNA for the CDR3 is TGTGCCAGCTCACCTGAACAGGGGATGTTGGTTTGGGCTTTCTTT. As protein: CASSPEQGMLVWAFF.

This clonotype was found many times. The V gene is TRBV12-3 or TRBV12-4, the J gene TRBJ1-3; D ambiguous. The CDR3 loop spans 13 amino acids. The ends were cut back, 5 bases at V and 4 bases at J, with 9 bases in the middle. The DNA for the CDR3 is TGTGCCAGCAGTCCCTCGACAGGAAACACCATATATTTT. Amino acids: CASSPSTGNTIYF.

This clonotype came up many times. The V gene is TRBV6-1, the J gene TRBJ1-5; D is uncertain. Germline CDR1 and CDR2: MNHNS and SASEGT. The CDR3 loop spans 15 amino acids. Trimming took 8 bases from V and 1 from J, leaving 15 bases between them. The CDR3 protein is CASRPRGGSNQPQHF. The CDR3 DNA reads as TGTGCCAGCCGCCCCCGAGGAGGGAGCAATCAGCCCCAGCATTTT.

This clonotype was counted ten times or more. The V call is TRBV12-3 or TRBV12-4, the J call TRBJ1-3; D is uncertain. The V end was cut by 3 bases, the J end by 4 bases, with 10 bases between. CDR3 length equals 14 residues. The CDR3 DNA sequence: TGTGCCAGCAGTTTTTATGGAGGAGGAAACACCATATATTTT. Translated, it gives CASSFYGGGNTIYF.

This clonotype was picked up many times. The V call is TRBV30, the J call TRBJ2-7; TRBD1 aligns across 9 bases. The ends lost 4 bases at V and 4 bases at J; junction bases unmatched: 5. The CDR3 is 13 amino acids. Germline lookup yields CDR1 GTSNPN and CDR2 SVGIG (reference sequence). This CDR3 is CAWTDRGRYEQYF. The CDR3 region has the DNA TGTGCCTGGACGGACAGGGGAAGGTACGAGCAGTACTTC.

This clonotype showed up many times. This chain links TRBV9 with TRBJ1-1; TRBD1 matches at 7 bases. Germline V gene lookup returns CDR1 SGDLS and CDR2 YYNGEE. Trimming took 0 bases from V and 3 from J; bases not matched to a gene: 8. The CDR3 covers 16 residues. CDR3 DNA: TGTGCCAGCAGCGTAGTGGGCGACAGGGTAGACACTGAAGCTTTCTTT. It codes for CASSVVGDRVDTEAFF.

The table lists this clonotype with many counts. V and J are TRBV5-1 and TRBJ2-6; no firm D call. CDR1 SGHRS and CDR2 YFSETQ come from the germline V gene. This CDR3 comprises 16 residues. V was trimmed by 2 bases and J by 0 bases, leaving 9 bases between them. CDR3 region: CASSLATNSGANVLTF. The CDR3 DNA reads as TGCGCCAGCAGCTTAGCCACAAACTCTGGGGCCAACGTCCTGACTTTC.

The chain is built from TRBV29-1 and TRBJ1-2, with TRBD1 as a possible D gene (6 bases). The germline V gene has CDR1 SQVTM and CDR2 ANQGSEA. The CDR3 totals 12 residues. Deletions cut 8 bases from V and 4 bases from J, with 14 bases between. The CDR3 loop reads CSTPGTPYGYTF. The DNA of the CDR3 is TGCAGCACCCCCGGGACACCCTATGGCTACACCTTC. The full variable domain, completed using reference TRBV29-1 and TRBJ1-2, is SAVISQKPSRDICQRGTSLTIQCQVDSQVTMMFWYRQQPGQSLTLIATANQGSEATYESGFVIDKFPISRPNLTFSTLTVSNMSPEDSSIYLCSTPGTPYGYTFGSGTRLTVV.

This clonotype was seen at least ten times. The J gene is TRBJ2-7, the V gene TRBV11-2, with 7 bases that match TRBD2. The CDR3 has 16 residues. The V gene's germline CDR1 is SGHAT and CDR2 FQNNGV. V shed 0 bases, J shed 0 bases, and the junction held 5 bases outside the gene matches. The CDR3 DNA is TGTGCCAGCAGCTTAGAATTGGGACTATACTCCTACGAGCAGTACTTC. It encodes CASSLELGLYSYEQYF.

This clonotype was observed a handful of times. CDR3 sequence (DNA): TGTGCCAGCAGCCTAAGCGCGGCGGGACAAAATCTTAGGAGGGATCAGCCCCAGCATTTT. Protein: CASSLSAAGQNLRRDQPQHF. The V gene is TRBV7-6, the J gene TRBJ1-5; D perhaps matches TRBD1 (6 bases). The length of the CDR3 is 20 residues. Germline V gene sequence: CDR1 SGHVS, CDR2 FNYEAQ. The V and J ends lost 5 bases and 5 bases respectively, with 31 bases between them. Variable domain in full (rest from reference TRBV7-6 and TRBJ1-5): GAGVSQSPRYKVTKRGQDVALRCDPISGHVSLYWYRQALGQGPEFLTYFNYEAQQDKSGLPNDRFSAERPEGSISTLTIQRTEQRDSAMYRCASSLSAAGQNLRRDQPQHFGDGTRLSIL.

In its sample, this clonotype was seen once. The chain recombines TRBV12-3 or TRBV12-4 with TRBJ2-5, with D perhaps TRBD2 (6 bases). The CDR3 consists of 15 residues. Trimming stripped 4 bases from V and 4 bases from J, with 16 bases between. CDR3 sequence (DNA): TGTGCCAGCAGTTCCCGGGGGTCAACTTTAGAGACCCAGTACTTC. It codes for CASSSRGSTLETQYF.

Many counts were recorded for this clonotype. The V gene is TRBV6-5, the J gene TRBJ1-2, with D maybe TRBD1 (5 bases). Trimming took off 2 bases at V and 7 bases at J, with 17 bases between the two ends. Germline V gene lookup returns CDR1 MNHEY and CDR2 SVGAGI. The CDR3 extends over 15 amino acids. CDR3 nucleotide sequence: TGTGCCAGCAGTTACGGGGCGACAGCGGAGGGTGGCTACACCTTC. Its translation: CASSYGATAEGGYTF.

A note on this clonotype: A read error may produce the germline difference seen at one junction end. The V and J genes are TRBV7-2 and TRBJ2-7; weak D call: TRBD2 (6 bases). The CDR3 is made up of 15 amino acids. Germline V lookup: CDR1 SGHTA, CDR2 FQGNSA. The CDR3 protein is CASSLLGLGTDDQYF. The CDR3 DNA follows: TGTGCCAGCAGTTTACTGGGACTGGGTACCGACGATCAGTACTTC.

The chain links TRBV27 to TRBJ1-2, with D tentatively TRBD1 (6 bases). The V end was cut by 5 bases, the J end by 4 bases, with 23 bases between. CDR3 length: 17 residues. Germline V gene data show CDR1 as MNHEY and CDR2 as SMNVEV (reference sequence). This CDR3 reads CASSTLQGLSFFYGYTF. CDR3 nucleotide sequence: TGTGCCAGCAGTACTCTACAGGGACTCTCTTTTTTCTATGGCTACACCTTC.

The rearrangement joins TRBV19 to TRBJ1-5, with D uncertain. Between the trimmed V and J ends, which lost 3 bases and 5 bases, there was a span of 20 bases. The CDR3 length is 17 residues. Germline V CDR1 and CDR2: LNHDA, SQIVND (reference sequence). The CDR3 nucleotides are TGTGCCAGTAGTATCCCACACGGATCTCGACTCGATCAGCCCCAGCATTTT. It is translated as CASSIPHGSRLDQPQHF.